Shown below are 9 T cell receptor beta chains from a single sample sequenced in a study of cytomegalovirus exposure and HLA in healthy donors. A multiplex PCR was run with 60 Vbeta primers and 13 Jbeta primers. The data were produced by immunoSEQ multiplex PCR, yet TCRdb's version contains in-frame clones alone and is incomplete. The sample yields about 77,000 clones, of which the top ten take up roughly an eighth. The sequenced sample was PBMCs. These receptors originate from a man aged 45 to 65 in good health and CMV-seropositive.

The chain carries TRBV6-5 and TRBJ1-1; 8 bases fit TRBD1. Germline V CDR1 and CDR2: MNHEY, SVGAGI. V was clipped by 0 bases and J by 4 bases; unmatched bases: 7. The CDR3 loop spans 16 amino acids. CDR3 sequence reads: CASSYSRAGGTTEAFF. CDR3 DNA: TGTGCCAGCAGTTACTCGAGAGCAGGGGGCACCACTGAAGCTTTCTTT.

CDR3 bases: TGTGCCAGCAGTTACCACCGGGAGTACGAGCAGTACTTC. The encoded protein is CASSYHREYEQYF. The V call is TRBV6-5, the J call TRBJ2-7, with D perhaps TRBD2 (6 bases). This CDR3 is 13 amino acids long. Germline lookup yields CDR1 MNHEY and CDR2 SVGAGI. Trimming removed 2 bases at V and 4 bases at J, with 9 bases between.

This chain connects TRBV6-5 to TRBJ2-5; 15 bases are shared with TRBD2. The CDR3 has 16 amino acids. Germline assignment: CDR1 MNHEY and CDR2 SVGAGI. J lost 5 bases, V lost 4 bases, and 5 bases had no gene match. The CDR3 region is CASSSGLAGGWETQYF. The DNA for the CDR3 is TGTGCCAGCAGTTCCGGACTAGCGGGAGGGTGGGAGACCCAGTACTTC.

This chain connects TRBV19 to TRBJ2-1, with TRBD1 as a possible D gene (5 bases). This CDR3 has 12 amino acids. Deletions cut 6 bases from V and 7 bases from J, with 10 bases between. Germline-derived CDR1 and CDR2 are LNHDA and SQIVND (reference sequence). The DNA of the CDR3 is TGTGCCAGTAGGGCCAGGGCGAATGAGCAGTTCTTC. Amino acid sequence: CASRARANEQFF.

The V call is TRBV19, the J call TRBJ2-1; 8 nucleotides agree with TRBD2. Germline lookup yields CDR1 LNHDA and CDR2 SQIVND (reference sequence). Unmatched junction bases numbered 12, after V lost 4 bases and J lost 10 bases. The CDR3 runs 15 residues. In DNA, the CDR3 is TGTGCCAGTAGTACTCCCCTGAGAGCGGGAGAAGAGCAGTTCTTC. Residues: CASSTPLRAGEEQFF.

This rearrangement joins TRBV5-1 to TRBJ1-2; D call uncertain. The length of the CDR3 is 15 residues. Trimming shortened V by 0 bases and J by 6 bases, and 15 bases separated the two germline ends. Germline values: CDR1 SGHRS, CDR2 YFSETQ. CDR3: CASSLEPEHGDGYTF. The CDR3, as DNA: TGCGCCAGCAGCTTGGAACCGGAGCACGGCGATGGCTACACCTTC.

This sequence joins TRBV28 and TRBJ1-3, with D tentatively TRBD1 (6 bases). Trimming removed 6 bases from V and 0 bases from J, with 15 bases in between. Germline-derived CDR1 and CDR2 are MDHEN and SYDVKM. CDR3 length: 16 residues. In nucleotides, the CDR3 is TGTGCCAGCAGAGAAGGGGGTATAGCCTCTGGAAACACCATATATTTT. Amino acid sequence: CASREGGIASGNTIYF.

Worth noting for this clone: One end of the junction varies from germline; a read error may be responsible. V gene TRBV29-1 combines with J gene TRBJ1-2; D unclear. The CDR3 has 12 residues. Germline CDR1 reads SQVTM; CDR2 reads ANQGSEA. The CDR3 sequence: CSVERGSYGYNF. In nucleotides, the CDR3 is TGCAGCGTTGAGCGGGGTAGCTATGGCTACAACTTC. Full variable domain (outside the CDR3, taken from reference TRBV29-1 and TRBJ1-2): SAVISQKPSRDICQRGTSLTIQCQVDSQVTMMFWYRQQPGQSLTLIATANQGSEATYESGFVIDKFPISRPNLTFSTLTVSNMSPEDSSIYLCSVERGSYGYNFGSGTRLTVV.

The rearrangement uses TRBV18 and TRBJ2-3, with 8 bases aligning to TRBD2. The CDR3 is made up of 15 amino acids. Germline V CDR1 and CDR2: KGHSH, LQKENI. The trim removed 6 bases at V and 1 base at J, leaving 6 bases unmatched. The CDR3 DNA reads as TGTGCCAGCTCCAGCTTAGCGGGGCGCACAGATACGCAGTATTTT. Translated: CASSSLAGRTDTQYF.